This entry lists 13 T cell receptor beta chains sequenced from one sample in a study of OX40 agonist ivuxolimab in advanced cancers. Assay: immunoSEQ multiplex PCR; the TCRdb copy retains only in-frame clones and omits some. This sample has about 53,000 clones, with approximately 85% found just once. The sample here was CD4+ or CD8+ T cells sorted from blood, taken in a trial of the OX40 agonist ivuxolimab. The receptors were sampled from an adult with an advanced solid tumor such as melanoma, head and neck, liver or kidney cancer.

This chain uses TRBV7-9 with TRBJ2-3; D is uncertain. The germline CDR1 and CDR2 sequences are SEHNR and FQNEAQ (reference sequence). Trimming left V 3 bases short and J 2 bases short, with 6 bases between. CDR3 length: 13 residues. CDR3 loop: CASSFPYTDTQYF. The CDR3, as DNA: TGTGCCAGCAGCTTTCCCTACACAGATACGCAGTATTTT.

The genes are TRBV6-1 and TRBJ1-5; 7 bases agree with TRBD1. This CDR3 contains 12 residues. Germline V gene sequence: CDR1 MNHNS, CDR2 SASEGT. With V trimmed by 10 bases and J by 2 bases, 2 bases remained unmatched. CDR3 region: CATGGGNQPQHF. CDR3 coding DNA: TGTGCCACAGGGGGAGGCAATCAGCCCCAGCATTTT.

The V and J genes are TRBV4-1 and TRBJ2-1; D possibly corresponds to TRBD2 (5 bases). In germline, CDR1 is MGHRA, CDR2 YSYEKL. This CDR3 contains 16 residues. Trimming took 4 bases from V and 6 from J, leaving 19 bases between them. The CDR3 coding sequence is TGCGCCAGCAGCCCCTGGGGTCAGACCGGGGTCAATGAGCAGTTCTTC. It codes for CASSPWGQTGVNEQFF.

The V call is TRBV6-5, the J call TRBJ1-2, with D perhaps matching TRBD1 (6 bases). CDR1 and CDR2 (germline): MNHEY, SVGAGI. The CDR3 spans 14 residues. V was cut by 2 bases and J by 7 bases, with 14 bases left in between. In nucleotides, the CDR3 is TGTGCCAGCAGTTACCTAGGGGGGGTGCCTGGCTACACCTTC. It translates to CASSYLGGVPGYTF.

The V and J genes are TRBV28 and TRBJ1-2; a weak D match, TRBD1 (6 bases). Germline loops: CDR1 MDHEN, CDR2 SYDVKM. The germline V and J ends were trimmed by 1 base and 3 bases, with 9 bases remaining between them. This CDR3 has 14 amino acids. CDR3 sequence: CASSLSGTHYGYTF. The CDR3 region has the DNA TGTGCCAGCAGTTTATCGGGGACACACTATGGCTACACCTTC.

CDR3 sequence: CASSIEYADTQYF. The CDR3 DNA reads TGTGCCAGTAGTATCGAGTATGCAGATACGCAGTATTTT. The chain carries TRBV19 and TRBJ2-3; D is unresolved. This CDR3 has 13 residues. The V gene lost 3 bases and the J gene lost 4 bases, with 8 bases spanning the gap. CDR1 is LNHDA and CDR2 is SQIVND in the germline V gene (reference sequence).

CDR3 sequence: CASSQAGVFYNEQFF. CDR3 nucleotides: TGTGCCAGCAGTCAAGCGGGAGTGTTCTACAATGAGCAGTTCTTC. The chain links TRBV9 to TRBJ2-1, with 8 bases matching TRBD2. The ends lost 5 bases at V and 3 bases at J; junction bases unmatched: 7. The germline gives CDR1 SGDLS, CDR2 YYNGEE. The CDR3 has 15 amino acids.

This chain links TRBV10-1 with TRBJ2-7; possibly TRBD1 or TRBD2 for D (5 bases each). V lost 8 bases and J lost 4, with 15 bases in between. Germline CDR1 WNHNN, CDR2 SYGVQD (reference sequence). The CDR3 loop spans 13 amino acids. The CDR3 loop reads CASADKREYEQYF. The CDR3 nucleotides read TGCGCCAGCGCGGACAAAAGGGAGTACGAGCAGTACTTC.

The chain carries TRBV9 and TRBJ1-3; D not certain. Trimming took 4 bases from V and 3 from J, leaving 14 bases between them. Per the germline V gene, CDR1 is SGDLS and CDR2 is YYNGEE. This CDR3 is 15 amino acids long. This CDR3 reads CASSPTEGGGNTIYF. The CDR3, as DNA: TGTGCCAGCAGCCCCACGGAGGGAGGTGGAAACACCATATATTTT.

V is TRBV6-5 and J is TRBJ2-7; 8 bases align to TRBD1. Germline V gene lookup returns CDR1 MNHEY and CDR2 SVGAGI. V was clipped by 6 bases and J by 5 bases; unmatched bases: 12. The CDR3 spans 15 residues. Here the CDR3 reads CASRPEDRESHEQYF. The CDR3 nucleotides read TGTGCCAGCAGACCAGAGGACAGGGAATCACACGAGCAGTACTTC.

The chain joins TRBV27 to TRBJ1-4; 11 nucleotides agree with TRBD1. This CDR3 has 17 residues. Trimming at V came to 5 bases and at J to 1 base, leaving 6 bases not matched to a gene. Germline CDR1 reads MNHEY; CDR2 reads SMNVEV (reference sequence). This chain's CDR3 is CASSKRGQGGTNEKLFF. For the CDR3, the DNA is TGTGCCAGCAGTAAGCGGGGACAGGGGGGAACTAATGAAAAACTGTTTTTT.

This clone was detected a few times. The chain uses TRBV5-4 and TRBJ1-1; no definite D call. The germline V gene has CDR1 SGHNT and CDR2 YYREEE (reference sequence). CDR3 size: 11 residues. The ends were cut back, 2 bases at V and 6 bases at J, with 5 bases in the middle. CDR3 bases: TGTGCCAGCAGCTTTGGGGCTGAAGCTTTCTTT. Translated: CASSFGAEAFF.

CDR3 region: CASSHLLTGTGDGGTDTQYF. The CDR3 DNA reads TGCGCCAGCAGCCATCTACTTACTGGGACAGGGGATGGGGGCACAGATACGCAGTATTTT. The V and J genes are TRBV4-3 and TRBJ2-3; 10 bases line up with TRBD1. Germline assignment: CDR1 LGHNA and CDR2 YSLEER. Germline trimming cut 3 bases from V and 1 base from J; bases unmatched to any gene: 16. The CDR3 is 20 amino acids.